The T cell receptor (beta chain) under discussion was sequenced for a study of CD8 T cells in ankylosing spondylitis. TCRdb called the 5' RACE reads again in MiXCR, with one record for every CDR3 protein. This table holds fewer than 250,000 distinct CDR3 sequences, 32% found once. This clonotype has more than one count but fewer than ten. Its matching antigen is unknown. Germline lookup yields CDR1 MGHRA and CDR2 YSYEKL. V gave up 1 base and J gave up 6 bases, with 18 bases separating them. This CDR3 is built from 16 residues. The study, taken as a whole, reports: The authors reported significant enrichment of disease-linked clones in matched ankylosing spondylitis synovial fluid. A CD8+ phenotype characterized the disease-linked clones, which were relatively rare in peripheral blood.

This chain uses TRBV4-1 with TRBJ1-1; D is possibly TRBD1 (6 bases). The sample taken for sequencing was blood, either unsorted or a sorted T cell fraction (not recorded which). The source of this sequence is a male donor with ankylosing spondylitis or in good health (not recorded which). The CDR3 protein is CASSQAPRRGWAEAFF. The CDR3 nucleotides are TGCGCCAGCAGCCAAGCGCCCCGCAGGGGATGGGCTGAAGCTTTCTTT.